This is a list of T cell receptor beta chains from one sample in a study of T cell responses to AZD1222 COVID-19 vaccine. Here immunoSEQ multiplex PCR was the method, and the copy in TCRdb shows in-frame clones only, minus some. The table shows 150,000 to 200,000 clones, with approximately 94% occurring only once. Sequencing was performed on peripheral blood, taken 28 days after the second AZD1222 dose. All receptors derive from an adult who received the AZD1222 COVID-19 vaccine. The CDR3 runs from the conserved cysteine through the conserved F or W. The order of the fields is D gene, clone size, V gene, J gene, CDR3 protein, CDR3 DNA. The D gene is left open where the match is weak. Not all rows give a size; the values are once, few, many and, for expanded clones, a class.

D: .; size: .; V: TRBV20-1; J: TRBJ2-7; CDR3: CSASSGGSTYEQYF; DNA: TGCAGTGCTAGTAGTGGTGGCAGTACCTACGAGCAGTACTTC
D: .; size: .; V: TRBV6-5; J: TRBJ2-6; CDR3: CASSGANVLTF; DNA: TGTGCCAGCAGTGGGGCCAACGTCCTGACTTTC
D: TRBD2; size: .; V: TRBV7-9; J: TRBJ2-1; CDR3: CASSLEGLAGPYNEQFF; DNA: TGTGCCAGCAGCTTAGAGGGCCTAGCGGGGCCATACAATGAGCAGTTCTTC
D: .; size: .; V: TRBV7-9; J: TRBJ1-1; CDR3: CASSLGTGPIEAFF; DNA: TGTGCCAGCAGCTTAGGAACGGGCCCGATCGAAGCTTTCTTT
D: TRBD1; size: .; V: TRBV5-4; J: TRBJ1-2; CDR3: CASSLQGAEGYTF; DNA: TGTGCCAGCAGCTTACAGGGGGCTGAGGGCTACACCTTC
D: TRBD1; size: .; V: TRBV4-1; J: TRBJ2-1; CDR3: CASSHPTGNEQFF; DNA: TGCGCCAGCAGCCACCCGACAGGGAATGAGCAGTTCTTC
D: .; size: .; V: TRBV3-1/TRBV3-2; J: TRBJ2-5; CDR3: CASSQEGTTNGETQYF; DNA: TGTGCCAGCAGCCAAGAGGGGACCACGAACGGGGAGACCCAGTACTTC
D: .; size: .; V: TRBV7-9; J: TRBJ1-1; CDR3: CASSPEQGLTEAFF; DNA: TGTGCCAGCAGCCCCGAACAGGGACTCACTGAAGCTTTCTTT
D: .; size: .; V: TRBV15; J: TRBJ1-2; CDR3: CATSTYGGDGYTF; DNA: TGTGCCACCAGCACCTACGGCGGGGATGGCTACACCTTC
D: TRBD1; size: .; V: TRBV7-6; J: TRBJ2-7; CDR3: CASSLARTGMTSYEQYF; DNA: TGTGCCAGCAGCTTAGCGCGGACAGGCATGACCTCCTACGAGCAGTACTTC
D: .; size: few; V: TRBV7-2; J: TRBJ1-5; CDR3: CASSYTDYQPQHF; DNA: TGTGCCAGCAGCTACACAGATTATCAGCCCCAGCATTTT
D: .; size: .; V: TRBV24-1; J: TRBJ2-3; CDR3: CATSGGDTQYF; DNA: TGTGCCACCAGCGGCGGAGATACGCAGTATTTT
D: .; size: .; V: TRBV4-2; J: TRBJ2-1; CDR3: CASSQDAVYNEQFF; DNA: TGTGCCAGCAGCCAAGATGCAGTCTACAATGAGCAGTTCTTC
D: TRBD1; size: few; V: TRBV6-1; J: TRBJ1-1; CDR3: CASSENRGHEAFF; DNA: TGTGCCAGCAGTGAAAACAGGGGTCACGAAGCTTTCTTT
D: TRBD2; size: .; V: TRBV11-2; J: TRBJ2-3; CDR3: CASSSRGGVTQYF; DNA: TGTGCCAGCAGCTCCCGTGGGGGGGTTACGCAGTATTTT
D: .; size: .; V: TRBV19; J: TRBJ1-6; CDR3: CASRAVSGKGSPLHF; DNA: TGTGCCAGTAGGGCGGTATCAGGGAAGGGTTCACCCCTCCACTTT
D: .; size: .; V: TRBV3-1/TRBV3-2; J: TRBJ1-5; CDR3: CASSRGRGAYQPQHF; DNA: TGTGCCAGCAGTCGGGGGAGGGGGGCTTATCAGCCCCAGCATTTT
D: .; size: .; V: TRBV18; J: TRBJ1-2; CDR3: CASSPGTSVNYGYTF; DNA: TGTGCCAGCTCACCCGGGACCAGTGTTAACTATGGCTACACCTTC
D: .; size: .; V: TRBV5-1; J: TRBJ2-7; CDR3: CASTRQETYEQYF; DNA: TGCGCCAGCACTCGACAGGAAACCTACGAGCAGTACTTC
D: TRBD1; size: .; V: TRBV29-1; J: TRBJ2-7; CDR3: CSVNKQTRGEQYF; DNA: TGCAGCGTCAACAAACAAACCAGGGGGGAGCAGTACTTC
D: .; size: .; V: TRBV4-2; J: TRBJ2-7; CDR3: CASSQEPVYPPYEQYF; DNA: TGTGCCAGCAGCCAAGAGCCCGTATACCCTCCCTACGAGCAGTACTTC
D: .; size: once; V: TRBV19; J: TRBJ2-7; CDR3: CASSMQTACEQYF; DNA: TGTGCCAGTAGTATGCAAACAGCCTGCGAGCAGTACTTC
D: TRBD2; size: .; V: TRBV4-1; J: TRBJ2-1; CDR3: CASSQDTSGGASYNEQFF; DNA: TGCGCCAGCAGCCAAGATACTAGCGGGGGGGCCTCCTACAATGAGCAGTTCTTC
D: .; size: .; V: TRBV12-5; J: TRBJ2-7; CDR3: CASGLEAGPWEQYF; DNA: TGTGCTAGTGGTTTGGAAGCAGGACCCTGGGAGCAGTACTTC
D: TRBD1; size: .; V: TRBV18; J: TRBJ2-7; CDR3: CASSPTGALQYF; DNA: TGTGCCAGCTCACCAACAGGGGCATTGCAGTACTTC
D: .; size: .; V: TRBV10-1; J: TRBJ2-7; CDR3: CASSTGTSPFEQYF; DNA: TGCGCCAGCAGCACCGGGACATCCCCCTTCGAGCAGTACTTC
D: .; size: .; V: TRBV9; J: TRBJ1-6; CDR3: CASSVANNSPLHF; DNA: TGTGCCAGCAGCGTAGCTAACAATTCACCCCTCCACTTT
D: TRBD1; size: .; V: TRBV2; J: TRBJ1-2; CDR3: CASDRGHGYTF; DNA: TGTGCCAGCGACAGGGGCCATGGCTACACCTTC
D: TRBD1; size: .; V: TRBV10-1; J: TRBJ2-7; CDR3: CASSYGQGKYEQYF; DNA: TGCGCCAGCAGCTACGGACAGGGGAAGTACGAGCAGTACTTC
D: TRBD1; size: .; V: TRBV20-1; J: TRBJ2-7; CDR3: CSARATGSQYF; DNA: TGCAGTGCTCGAGCGACAGGGAGCCAGTACTTC
D: TRBD1; size: .; V: TRBV7-3; J: TRBJ1-1; CDR3: CASSPQGAGTEAFF; DNA: TGTGCCAGCAGCCCTCAGGGGGCAGGCACTGAAGCTTTCTTT
D: .; size: .; V: TRBV6-4; J: TRBJ2-6; CDR3: CASSDRHSGANVLTF; DNA: TGTGCCAGCAGTGACAGGCACTCTGGGGCCAACGTCCTGACTTTC
D: TRBD1; size: .; V: TRBV5-1; J: TRBJ2-1; CDR3: CASSFRGNEQFF; DNA: TGCGCCAGCAGCTTCAGGGGGAATGAGCAGTTCTTC
D: TRBD1; size: .; V: TRBV6-5; J: TRBJ2-7; CDR3: CASRIAWTGIYEQYF; DNA: TGTGCCAGCAGGATCGCCTGGACAGGGATATACGAGCAGTACTTC
D: .; size: .; V: TRBV19; J: TRBJ2-1; CDR3: CASSIERSSYNEQFF; DNA: TGTGCCAGTAGTATAGAACGGAGCTCCTACAATGAGCAGTTCTTC
D: .; size: .; V: TRBV5-4; J: TRBJ2-7; CDR3: CASSPPVGEQYF; DNA: TGTGCCAGCAGCCCCCCCGTGGGCGAGCAGTACTTC
D: .; size: once; V: TRBV6-2/TRBV6-3; J: TRBJ2-5; CDR3: CASSYEAVRQETQYF; DNA: TGTGCCAGCAGTTACGAGGCCGTCCGCCAAGAGACCCAGTACTTC
D: .; size: .; V: TRBV21-1; J: TRBJ1-2; CDR3: CASSKVSNYGYTF; DNA: TGTGCCAGCAGCAAAGTGTCTAACTATGGCTACACCTTC
D: .; size: .; V: TRBV30; J: TRBJ1-1; CDR3: CAWSVLGLLTEAFF; DNA: TGTGCCTGGAGTGTACTGGGTTTACTCACTGAAGCTTTCTTT
D: .; size: .; V: TRBV19; J: TRBJ1-1; CDR3: CASSPALTEAFF; DNA: TGTGCCAGTAGTCCGGCCCTCACTGAAGCTTTCTTT
D: .; size: .; V: TRBV19; J: TRBJ1-5; CDR3: CASSITGDRNQPQHF; DNA: TGTGCCAGTAGTATAACGGGAGACCGGAATCAGCCCCAGCATTTT